This T cell receptor (beta chain) was retrieved from a study of cytomegalovirus exposure and HLA in healthy donors. General observations from the study: Cytomegalovirus association was assigned to over 150 TCR beta chains.

Germline values: CDR1 SGHTA, CDR2 FQGTGA. V was trimmed by 7 bases and J by 1 base, leaving 12 bases between them. The length of the CDR3 is 14 residues. A multiplex PCR was run with 60 Vbeta primers and 13 Jbeta primers. Some clones are missing from TCRdb's copy, which holds only in-frame ones; the method was immunoSEQ multiplex PCR. The profile shows around 130,000 clones, more than 65% of them singletons. In regard to this clone: Its antigen is not identified.

The sequence derives from a woman aged 18-29 years in good health and CMV-seropositive. Source material: PBMCs. The gene calls are TRBV7-3 and TRBJ2-3; D might be TRBD2 (5 bases). As DNA, the CDR3 is TGTGCCAGCAACCCTTTCGGGGGCACAGATACGCAGTATTTT. It translates to CASNPFGGTDTQYF.